The 15 T cell receptor beta chains reported below all come from one sample, sequenced in a study of blood T cell repertoires in COVID-19. Clones were sequenced by immunoSEQ multiplex PCR, and TCRdb holds only the in-frame ones, with some missing. Altogether roughly 260,000 clones are present, 90% being singletons, with the ten largest covering 3% to 4.5%. The sequenced sample was peripheral blood. The receptors stem from a woman in her thirties or forties with acute or convalescent COVID-19.

The rearrangement links TRBV9 to TRBJ2-3, with 9 bases that match TRBD2. The CDR3 loop spans 15 amino acids. Losses at the gene ends were 2 bases for V and 6 bases for J; bases not matched to a gene: 7. CDR1 and CDR2 (germline): SGDLS, YYNGEE. The CDR3 region has the DNA TGTGCCAGCAGCGTCACGGCGGGGGGGTCGGATACGCAGTATTTT. As protein: CASSVTAGGSDTQYF.

This chain uses TRBV6-5 with TRBJ1-2; 9 nucleotides agree with TRBD1. Germline V gene lookup returns CDR1 MNHEY and CDR2 SVGAGI. Unmatched junction bases numbered 5, after V lost 5 bases and J lost 4 bases. This CDR3 spans 14 amino acids. Here the CDR3 reads CASSNRGLGYGYTF. CDR3 in DNA: TGTGCCAGCAGTAACAGGGGGCTTGGCTATGGCTACACCTTC.

The chain has TRBV27 and TRBJ1-3, with D unclear. This CDR3 has 15 residues. Trimming stripped 4 bases from V and 4 bases from J, with 14 bases between. Per the germline V gene, CDR1 is MNHEY and CDR2 is SMNVEV (reference sequence). CDR3: CASSYGSGGGNTIYF. CDR3 sequence (DNA): TGTGCCAGCAGTTACGGGTCGGGCGGGGGAAACACCATATATTTT.

The rearrangement joins TRBV6-6 to TRBJ1-1; D is unclear. Trimming left V 3 bases short and J 1 base short, with 6 bases between. Germline V gene data show CDR1 as MNHNY and CDR2 as SVGAGI (reference sequence). The CDR3 is 13 residues long. The CDR3 sequence: CASSYQKNTEAFF. DNA of the CDR3: TGTGCCAGCAGTTATCAGAAGAACACTGAAGCTTTCTTT.

The CDR3 DNA is TGTGCCATCAGTGAGTCGCGGAGCGGATACTATGGCTACACCTTC. This sequence encodes CAISESRSGYYGYTF. This chain links TRBV10-3 with TRBJ1-2; D not certain. This CDR3 comprises 15 residues. V lost 0 bases and J lost 3, with 11 bases in between. CDR1 ENHRY and CDR2 SYGVKD come from the germline V gene.

The V and J genes are TRBV21-1 and TRBJ1-2. TRBV21-1 is labeled a pseudogene. This CDR3 contains 14 residues. The DNA of the CDR3 is TGTGCCAGCAGCAACCGGGTCCCTAACTATGGCTACACCTTC. This gives the protein CASSNRVPNYGYTF.

The chain employs TRBV11-2 and TRBJ1-2; weak D call: TRBD1 (5 bases). V was shortened by 3 bases and J by 6 bases, with 14 bases between the two germline ends. Germline CDR1 reads SGHAT; CDR2 reads FQNNGV. The CDR3 loop spans 14 amino acids. CDR3 loop: CASSLDQGGDGYTF. For the CDR3, the DNA is TGTGCCAGCAGCTTGGACCAGGGAGGGGATGGCTACACCTTC.

The gene calls are TRBV21-1 and TRBJ2-7; the D segment call TRBD1 is taken from the table without a DNA check. TRBV21-1 is annotated as a pseudogene. CDR3 length: 13 amino acids. The CDR3 loop reads CASAWDSSYEQYV. The CDR3, as DNA: TGTGCCAGTGCTTGGGACAGCTCCTACGAGCAGTACGTC.

The CDR3 coding sequence is TGTGCCAGTAGTCCGCCCCGGGGGACAGGGGGCTCCAGCTCCTATAATTCACCCCTCCACTTT. Translated, it gives CASSPPRGTGGSSSYNSPLHF. This rearrangement joins TRBV19 to TRBJ1-6; 12 positions agree with TRBD1. The germline gives CDR1 LNHDA, CDR2 SQIVND (reference sequence). CDR3 size: 21 residues. V was clipped by 5 bases and J by 0 bases; unmatched bases: 14.

The chain links TRBV6-6 to TRBJ1-3; 7 bases align to TRBD1. From germline, CDR1 is MNHNY and CDR2 SVGAGI (reference sequence). This CDR3 is built from 17 residues. V lost 5 bases, J lost 0 bases, and 10 bases stayed unmatched. CDR3 loop: CASSPRQGSTSGNTIYF. CDR3 nucleotides: TGTGCCAGCAGTCCCAGACAGGGAAGTACCTCTGGAAACACCATATATTTT.

The table lists this clone with a count of one. This chain joins TRBV12-3 or TRBV12-4 and TRBJ1-1; tentative D call: TRBD1 (6 bases). CDR3 length: 13 residues. Trimming removed 8 bases from V and 4 bases from J, with 14 bases in between. In DNA form, the CDR3 reads TGTGCCAGCGGCCAGGGGAGAAGCACTGAAGCTTTCTTT. This gives the protein CASGQGRSTEAFF.

V gene TRBV2 combines with J gene TRBJ1-2, with D possibly TRBD1 on 6 matching bases. The CDR3 is made up of 13 amino acids. Per the germline V gene, CDR1 is SNHLY and CDR2 is FYNNEI. V was cut by 6 bases and J by 1 base, with 9 bases left in between. In DNA form, the CDR3 reads TGTGCCAGCAGGGACAGCGGTAACTATGGCTACACCTTC. It codes for CASRDSGNYGYTF.

The chain couples TRBV4-1 to TRBJ1-1; 8 bases map to TRBD1. Trimming took 4 bases from V and 7 from J; bases not matched to a gene: 14. This CDR3 comprises 16 residues. Germline V gene data show CDR1 as MGHRA and CDR2 as YSYEKL. For the CDR3, the DNA is TGCGCCAGCAGCCCCTCTCCCGACAGGGGTAGTGGTGAAGCTTTCTTT. It specifies CASSPSPDRGSGEAFF.

A word on this clone: Different DNA sequences within this sample yield the same CDR3. The chain employs TRBV18 and TRBJ1-5; a possible D gene is TRBD1 (5 bases). Trimming removed 3 bases at V and 1 base at J, with 7 bases between. Germline V gene data show CDR1 as KGHSH and CDR2 as LQKENI. The CDR3 is 14 residues long. The CDR3 protein is CASSPGGSNQPQHF. CDR3 sequence (DNA): TGTGCCAGCTCACCGGGGGGGAGCAATCAGCCCCAGCATTTT.

V usage is TRBV5-1 and J usage is TRBJ1-3, with D possibly TRBD1 on 6 matching bases. The CDR3 covers 16 residues. Looked up from germline, CDR1 is SGHRS and CDR2 is YFSETQ. Deletions cut 0 bases from V and 2 bases from J, with 12 bases between. CDR3 amino acids: CASSLEAGGAGNTIYF. The CDR3 bases are TGCGCCAGCAGCTTGGAGGCGGGGGGCGCTGGAAACACCATATATTTT.